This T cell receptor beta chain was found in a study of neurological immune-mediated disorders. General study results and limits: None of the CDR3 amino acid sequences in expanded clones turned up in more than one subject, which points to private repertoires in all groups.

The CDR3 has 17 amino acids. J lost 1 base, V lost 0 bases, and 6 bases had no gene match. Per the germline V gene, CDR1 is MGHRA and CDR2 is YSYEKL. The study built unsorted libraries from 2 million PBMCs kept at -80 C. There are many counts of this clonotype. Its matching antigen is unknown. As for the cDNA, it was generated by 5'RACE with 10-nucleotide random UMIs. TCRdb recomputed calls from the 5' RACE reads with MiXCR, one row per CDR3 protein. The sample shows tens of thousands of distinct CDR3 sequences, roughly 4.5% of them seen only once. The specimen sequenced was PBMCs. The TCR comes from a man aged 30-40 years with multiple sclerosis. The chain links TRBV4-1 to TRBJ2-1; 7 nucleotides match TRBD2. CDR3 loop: CASSQDRYSGSYNEQFF. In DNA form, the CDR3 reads TGCGCCAGCAGCCAAGATCGCTATAGCGGGTCCTACAATGAGCAGTTCTTC.